Listed below are T cell receptor beta chains from one sample, sequenced in a study of blood T cell repertoires in COVID-19. Data came from immunoSEQ multiplex PCR; TCRdb stores just in-frame clones and leaves some out. Of approximately 33,000 clones listed, more than 75% were seen once; the top ten hold about a sixth. Material for sequencing was peripheral blood. All receptors come from a man in his 70s with acute or convalescent COVID-19. Both conserved end residues are part of each CDR3. D genes are given only for firm matches. Clone size is stated in some rows and not others, as once, few, many or a class when expanded.

v_gene	abundance	d_gene	j_gene	CDR3nt	CDR3aa
TRBV28	.	TRBD1	TRBJ2-1	TGTGCCAGCAGTCCGGGGACAGGGTTTGCCTACAATGAGCAGTTCTTC	CASSPGTGFAYNEQFF
TRBV27	.	TRBD1	TRBJ1-2	TGTGCCAGCAGTTTACTCGGGGCAGGGGGCGGGGAAGCTAACTATGGCTACACCTTC	CASSLLGAGGGEANYGYTF
TRBV7-2	.	.	TRBJ2-5	TGTGCCAGCAGCTTAACGGACTATCGACAGGGACCTATCGTGACCCAGTACTTC	CASSLTDYRQGPIVTQYF
TRBV27	once	TRBD1	TRBJ1-6	TGTGCCAGCAGTCCCCGGACAGGGGATAATTCACCCCTCCACTTT	CASSPRTGDNSPLHF
TRBV6-2/TRBV6-3	once	.	TRBJ2-7	TGTGCCAGCAGTTACTCGACCGGGTCTAGCTCCTACGAGCAGTACTTC	CASSYSTGSSSYEQYF
TRBV25-1	.	.	TRBJ1-1	TGTGCCAGCAGCTTACAGGGATGGACTGAAGCTTTCTTT	CASSLQGWTEAFF
TRBV28	.	.	TRBJ2-5	TGTGCCAGCACCCGATCGGGGGGCCGTGGGGAGACCCAGTACTTC	CASTRSGGRGETQYF
TRBV11-3	.	.	TRBJ2-6	TGTGCCAGCAGCTTGTCAGGCCCTGGGGCCAACGTCCTGACTTTC	CASSLSGPGANVLTF
TRBV5-1	.	TRBD1	TRBJ1-5	TGCGCCAGCAGCTCGGGACAGATAAATCAGCCCCAGCATTTT	CASSSGQINQPQHF
TRBV6-2/TRBV6-3	once	.	TRBJ1-4	TGTGCCAGCAGTACCCGACATTCTCCAGGGGAAAAACTGTTTTTT	CASSTRHSPGEKLFF
TRBV9	.	.	TRBJ2-2	TGTGCCAGCAGCGACGACAGGGACTCGAACACCGGGGAGCTGTTTTTT	CASSDDRDSNTGELFF
TRBV29-1	.	TRBD1	TRBJ1-1	TGCAGCGTCTTCCCGGGACAGGTGGTGAACACTGAAGCTTTCTTT	CSVFPGQVVNTEAFF
TRBV6-5	.	.	TRBJ1-2	TGTGCCAGCAGCCCCGGGACACTGTATGACTACACCTTC	CASSPGTLYDYTF
TRBV19	.	TRBD1	TRBJ2-5	TGTGCCAGTACCGCCGGGACAGGGGAAAGAGAGACCCAGTACTTC	CASTAGTGERETQYF
TRBV5-1	.	.	TRBJ1-2	TGCGCCAGCAGCGCATCCGGCGGGCCTAACTATGGCTACACCTTC	CASSASGGPNYGYTF
TRBV6-1	.	.	TRBJ1-6	TGTGCCAGCAGTGAAGGACGGGGGAGGTATAATTCACCCCTCCACTTT	CASSEGRGRYNSPLHF
TRBV6-5	.	.	TRBJ1-2	TGTGCCAGTTATACAGCTATGAGCTACACCTTC	CASYTAMSYTF
TRBV18	.	.	TRBJ2-5	TGTGCCAGCTCACCCTTGCTAGACAGAACGTTTCGGACCCAGTACTTC	CASSPLLDRTFRTQYF
TRBV5-3	.	TRBD1	TRBJ2-7	TGTGCCAGAAGCTTTTCTGGGGACAGGGGGCTATACGAGCAGTACTTC	CARSFSGDRGLYEQYF
TRBV19	few	.	TRBJ2-2	TGTGCCAGTAGTATAGCAGGGGCGCTCACCGGGGAGCTGTTTTTT	CASSIAGALTGELFF